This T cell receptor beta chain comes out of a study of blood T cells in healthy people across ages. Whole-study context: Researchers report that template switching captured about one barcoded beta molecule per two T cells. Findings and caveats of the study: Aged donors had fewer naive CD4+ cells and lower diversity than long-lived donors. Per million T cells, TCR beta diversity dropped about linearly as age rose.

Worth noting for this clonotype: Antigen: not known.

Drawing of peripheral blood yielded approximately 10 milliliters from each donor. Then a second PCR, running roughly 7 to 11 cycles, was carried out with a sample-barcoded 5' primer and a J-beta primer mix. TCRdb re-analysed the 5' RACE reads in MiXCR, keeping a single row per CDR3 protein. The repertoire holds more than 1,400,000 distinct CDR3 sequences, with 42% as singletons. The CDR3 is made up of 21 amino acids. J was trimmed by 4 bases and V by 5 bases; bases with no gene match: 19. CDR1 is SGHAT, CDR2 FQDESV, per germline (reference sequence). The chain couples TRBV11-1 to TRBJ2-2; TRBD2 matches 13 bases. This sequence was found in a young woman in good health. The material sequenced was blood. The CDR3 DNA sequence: TGTGCCAGCAGCCCCGGGACTAGCGGGATGTTTAAGAAGGGGGGCACCGGGGAGCTGTTTTTT. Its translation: CASSPGTSGMFKKGGTGELFF.